This entry lists 19 T cell receptor beta chains sequenced from one sample in a study of T-cell memory formation after mild COVID-19 (dated by TCRdb to the early 2020s). Library method: 5' RACE. This sample was sequenced with an Illumina NovaSeq 6000. TCRdb reran the public reads through fastp at Q25 and MiXCR, keeping productive beta chains. Identical CDR3 protein sequences are pooled into one entry, listed with their most common genes and DNA. This sample is represented by 200,000 to 250,000 distinct CDR3 sequences; approximately 9% of them were singletons. The ten largest clones take up around 20% of the sample. What was sequenced was PBMCs or a T cell subset sorted from them (not recorded which). Receptors were obtained from a man aged 18 to 35 who had mild COVID-19 (a few samples of this study predate the infection). The sample titles of this study are shuffled in the database, so cell type and time point are left out; the donor was told from shared clones.

This chain joins TRBV5-1 and TRBJ1-2, with a possible D match to TRBD1 (5 bases). Germline values: CDR1 SGHRS, CDR2 YFSETQ. Trimming cost V 1 base and J 2 bases, with 12 bases left between them. This CDR3 contains 15 residues. The CDR3 DNA reads TGCGCCAGCAGCTTGACCGGTTGGACAAACTATGGCTACACCTTC. Protein sequence: CASSLTGWTNYGYTF.

Ten or more counts support this clonotype. The V and J genes are TRBV7-2 and TRBJ2-5; D gene uncertain. Trimming took off 4 bases at V and 4 bases at J, with 10 bases between the two ends. The CDR3 contains 13 residues. Germline values: CDR1 SGHTA, CDR2 FQGNSA. CDR3 in amino acids: CASSSSNLETQYF. CDR3 nucleotides: TGTGCCAGCAGCTCGAGCAACTTAGAGACCCAGTACTTC.

This clonotype was seen more than once but under ten times. CDR3 in DNA: TGTGCCAGCAGTTACTCCCGGCCTCTGGGGGGCTACACCTTC. Translated: CASSYSRPLGGYTF. This rearrangement joins TRBV6-5 to TRBJ1-2, with D uncertain. Germline assignment: CDR1 MNHEY and CDR2 SVGAGI. This CDR3 has 14 residues. With 0 bases removed from V and 8 bases from J, the gap between germline ends came to 13 bases.

Note on this clonotype: The limits of the CDR3 on the DNA are not certain, so only TCRdb's listed CDR3 is given. The chain has TRBV12-2 and TRBJ1-2; TRBD1 is the table's D call, not checked against the DNA. TRBV12-2 is marked as a pseudogene. From its first to its last residue, the CDR3 has 14 amino acids. CDR3 protein: CASRFGQGNYGYTF.

This clonotype was seen a few times. Compared with germline, one end of the junction differs, possibly owing to a read error. The chain is built from TRBV11-2 and TRBJ1-1; D is unclear. CDR1 is SGHAT and CDR2 is FQNNGV in the germline V gene. This CDR3 has 14 residues. CDR3 sequence: CASTLGRFNTEAFF. The CDR3 DNA reads as TGTGCCAGCACCTTAGGAAGGTTCAACACTGAAGCTTTCTTT.

This clonotype has at least ten counts. The genes are TRBV7-2 and TRBJ1-6; no reliable D call. Germline V gives CDR1 SGHTA, CDR2 FQGNSA. V was shortened by 0 bases and J by 10 bases, with 7 bases between the two germline ends. The CDR3 consists of 13 residues. The CDR3 here is CASSLARNSPLHF. Written as DNA, the CDR3 is TGTGCCAGCAGCTTAGCGCGGAACTCACCCCTCCACTTT.

The rearrangement uses TRBV19 and TRBJ1-1, with D unclear. Between the trimmed V and J ends, which lost 5 bases and 0 bases, there was a span of 10 bases. This CDR3 contains 14 residues. The germline V gene encodes CDR1 LNHDA and CDR2 SQIVND (reference sequence). CDR3 sequence (DNA): TGTGCCAGTAGTCGGCAGGCTATGAACACTGAAGCTTTCTTT. Translated: CASSRQAMNTEAFF.

This clonotype came up a few times. The V gene is TRBV5-1, the J gene TRBJ2-1, with D perhaps TRBD2 (6 bases). The CDR3 has 15 residues. V lost 1 base and J 0 bases, leaving 8 bases between the germline ends. Germline V lookup: CDR1 SGHRS, CDR2 YFSETQ. The CDR3 is CASSLQGGSYNEQFF. The CDR3 nucleotides are TGCGCCAGCAGCTTGCAGGGAGGCTCCTACAATGAGCAGTTCTTC.

The chain employs TRBV20-1 and TRBJ2-1, with 8 bases fitting TRBD1. The CDR3 contains 15 residues. With V trimmed by 0 bases and J by 9 bases, 10 bases remained unmatched. Germline V CDR1 and CDR2: DFQATT, SNEGSKA (reference sequence). CDR3 in amino acids: CSARDRVVQGAEQFF. In DNA, the CDR3 is TGCAGTGCTAGAGACCGAGTCGTCCAGGGGGCTGAGCAGTTCTTC.

This clonotype came up many times. CDR3 in amino acids: CASSQDMGNTEAFF. As DNA, the CDR3 is TGCGCCAGCAGCCAAGATATGGGGAACACTGAAGCTTTCTTT. The chain combines TRBV4-3 with TRBJ1-1; D not resolved. Between the trimmed V and J ends, which lost 0 bases and 1 base, there was a span of 6 bases. There are 14 residues in the CDR3. Germline CDR1 is LGHNA and CDR2 is YSLEER.

This chain connects TRBV27 to TRBJ2-1, with 9 bases identical to TRBD2. From germline, CDR1 is MNHEY and CDR2 SMNVEV (reference sequence). This CDR3 has 17 amino acids. V was pared by 7 bases and J by 2 bases, with 12 bases of the junction left unmatched. CDR3 in amino acids: CASNPPGGGGAYNEQFF. The CDR3 bases are TGTGCCAGCAATCCCCCCGGGGGCGGGGGGGCCTACAATGAGCAGTTCTTC.

This sequence joins TRBV6-5 and TRBJ2-3; weak D call: TRBD2 (5 bases). CDR1 and CDR2 (germline): MNHEY, SVGAGI. V was clipped by 3 bases and J by 6 bases, with 16 bases between them. The CDR3 is 15 residues long. CDR3 sequence reads: CASSYDGIGSDTQYF. CDR3 nucleotide sequence: TGTGCCAGCAGTTATGACGGGATTGGGTCTGATACGCAGTATTTT.

The V gene is TRBV20-1, the J gene TRBJ2-1; D gene unclear. Trimming removed 3 bases from V and 4 bases from J, with 13 bases in between. Germline V gene sequence: CDR1 DFQATT, CDR2 SNEGSKA (reference sequence). The CDR3 sequence is 14 residues long. CDR3 coding DNA: TGCAGTGCTAGGGCAGCGCTTATTTACAATGAGCAGTTCTTC. This codes for CSARAALIYNEQFF.

This clonotype has more than one count but fewer than ten. The rearrangement uses TRBV29-1 and TRBJ2-3, with a possible D match to TRBD2 (6 bases). CDR1 is SQVTM, CDR2 ANQGSEA, per germline. The V end lost 7 bases, the J end lost 4 bases, and 15 bases lay between the germline ends. This CDR3 is 13 amino acids long. The CDR3 sequence: CSDTWASADTQYF. For the CDR3, the DNA is TGCAGCGATACCTGGGCTAGCGCAGATACGCAGTATTTT.

The sample holds one count of this clonotype. This chain connects TRBV20-1 to TRBJ2-3, with TRBD2 matching 11 bases. CDR1 and CDR2 from the germline V gene are DFQATT and SNEGSKA (reference sequence). V was clipped by 5 bases and J by 4 bases; unmatched bases: 8. The CDR3 length is 15 residues. The CDR3 reads CSARKLSGRADTQYF. Here the CDR3 DNA reads TGCAGTGCTCGCAAACTTAGCGGGAGGGCAGATACGCAGTATTTT.

The chain links TRBV6-5 to TRBJ1-6; 7 positions match TRBD1. V trimming: 0 bases; J trimming: 6 bases; junction bases outside the gene matches: 2. The CDR3 length is 15 residues. Germline V lookup: CDR1 MNHEY, CDR2 SVGAGI. The CDR3, as DNA: TGTGCCAGCAGTTACTCGGCAGGGGGTAATTCACCCCTCCACTTT. Its translation: CASSYSAGGNSPLHF.

This clonotype was counted a few times. Written as DNA, the CDR3 is TGTGCCAGCAGCGGTTCAGGGGTTGGCTATGGCTACACCTTC. It specifies CASSGSGVGYGYTF. The chain employs TRBV9 and TRBJ1-2; weak D call: TRBD1 (6 bases). The V gene's germline CDR1 is SGDLS and CDR2 YYNGEE. There are 14 residues in the CDR3. V lost 3 bases and J 4 bases, leaving 13 bases between the germline ends.

This clonotype was counted ten times or more. The gene calls are TRBV5-1 and TRBJ2-5; a possible D gene is TRBD1 (5 bases). Germline V CDR1 and CDR2: SGHRS, YFSETQ. The ends were cut back, 0 bases at V and 3 bases at J, with 9 bases in the middle. The CDR3 covers 14 residues. In DNA form, the CDR3 reads TGCGCCAGCAGCTTGGGGGGCAGGGAAGAGACCCAGTACTTC. This translates into CASSLGGREETQYF.

This clonotype was seen more than once but under ten times. The V gene is TRBV5-1, the J gene TRBJ2-3; TRBD1 agrees at 7 bases. The trim removed 4 bases at V and 0 bases at J, leaving 5 bases unmatched. The germline V gene encodes CDR1 SGHRS and CDR2 YFSETQ. This CDR3 has 15 residues. DNA for the CDR3: TGCGCCAGCAGCATCCGACAGGGTAGCACAGATACGCAGTATTTT. This gives the protein CASSIRQGSTDTQYF.